This TCR beta chain was sequenced for a study of blood T cell repertoires in COVID-19. For the study at large: Researchers got acute and convalescent COVID-19 samples from the United States, Italy and Spain.

Only one count was recorded for this clone. The DNA is left out, because the CDR3 cannot be placed on it with certainty; the CDR3 is given as TCRdb lists it. The authors' processing: Cell counts per sample came from amplifying reference gene primers. The method was immunoSEQ multiplex PCR; TCRdb's version includes in-frame clones alone and lacks a portion of them. Clone size and the V and J calls come from that table; the DNA yielded D and trimming. The sample lists 150,000 to 200,000 clones; 85% to 90% were seen once. The sample taken for sequencing was peripheral blood. The source is a woman between 70 and 85 years old with COVID-19, enrolled during active disease.

The CDR3 reads CASSSSGYNEQYF. V gene TRBV6-2 or TRBV6-3 combines with J gene TRBJ2-7; the table's D call, TRBD2, has no DNA check behind it. The CDR3 has 13 residues if both end residues are counted. Looked up from germline, CDR1 is MNHEY and CDR2 is SVGEGT.